The 12 T cell receptor beta chains below were found in one sample sequenced in a study of blood T cell repertoires in COVID-19. TCRdb's table, derived via immunoSEQ multiplex PCR, lists solely in-frame clones and lacks some. The repertoire consists of 250,000 to 350,000 clones, with 80% to 90% occurring once and the leading ten covering approximately 9%. Sequencing was performed on PBMCs or T cells enriched from blood (not recorded which). Every receptor here comes from a woman between 18 and 29 years old who had recovered from COVID-19.

The rearrangement joins TRBV7-9 to TRBJ1-5; D is undetermined. The length of the CDR3 is 14 residues. V dropped 5 bases and J dropped 7 bases, with 15 bases sitting between them. Germline V gives CDR1 SEHNR, CDR2 FQNEAQ (reference sequence). The CDR3 DNA reads as TGTGCCAGCAGCCCCGGCGGCAGTGGACAGCCCCAGCATTTT. It codes for CASSPGGSGQPQHF.

The V call is TRBV28, the J call TRBJ2-2; 10 nucleotides line up with TRBD1. There are 16 residues in the CDR3. With V trimmed by 11 bases and J by 1 base, 10 bases remained unmatched. Germline V CDR1 and CDR2: MDHEN, SYDVKM. CDR3 sequence: CAARDRGFGNTGELFF. DNA for the CDR3: TGTGCCGCCCGGGACAGGGGTTTCGGGAACACCGGGGAGCTGTTTTTT.

The rearrangement links TRBV19 to TRBJ2-1, with D tentatively TRBD1 (6 bases). Per germline, CDR1 LNHDA and CDR2 SQIVND (reference sequence). Trimming took 6 bases from V and 8 from J, leaving 14 bases between them. The CDR3 is 13 residues long. In DNA form, the CDR3 reads TGTGCCAGTAGACCAACAGGGAGCCATGAGCAGTTCTTC. It encodes CASRPTGSHEQFF.

The J gene is TRBJ2-7, the V gene TRBV4-3, with 13 bases fitting TRBD2. Germline V lookup: CDR1 LGHNA, CDR2 YSLEER. Trimming removed 5 bases from V and 5 bases from J; junction bases left unmatched: 6. The CDR3 covers 15 residues. The CDR3 protein is CASSRTSGSEHEQYF. CDR3 sequence (DNA): TGCGCCAGCAGCAGGACTAGCGGGAGTGAACACGAGCAGTACTTC.

The rearrangement links TRBV27 to TRBJ2-7, with 8 positions matching TRBD1. The CDR3 extends over 15 amino acids. The germline V gene has CDR1 MNHEY and CDR2 SMNVEV (reference sequence). J gave up 5 bases and V 1 base, and 7 bases lay outside the gene matches. CDR3 region: CASSLYGDRSDEQYF. The CDR3, as DNA: TGTGCCAGCAGTTTATATGGGGACAGGTCCGACGAGCAGTACTTC.

The gene calls are TRBV5-6 and TRBJ1-5; TRBD1 is a possible D gene (6 bases). This CDR3 contains 15 residues. CDR1 is SGHDT and CDR2 is YYEEEE in the germline V gene. The V and J ends lost 2 bases and 0 bases respectively, with 9 bases between them. The CDR3 DNA follows: TGTGCCAGCAGCTTAGGGGGTGATAGCAATCAGCCCCAGCATTTT. Its translation: CASSLGGDSNQPQHF.

The chain recombines TRBV13 with TRBJ2-7; 8 bases align to TRBD2. Germline V CDR1 and CDR2: PRHDT, FYEKMQ (reference sequence). This CDR3 comprises 13 residues. Trimming cost V 9 bases and J 4 bases; bases outside gene matches: 8. The CDR3 spells CASQPAGEYEQYF. In DNA, the CDR3 is TGTGCCAGTCAACCAGCGGGGGAATACGAGCAGTACTTC.

The rearrangement joins TRBV7-7 to TRBJ2-1, with TRBD2 identical over 10 bases. CDR3 size: 15 residues. The V gene end was trimmed by 5 bases and the J gene end by 2 bases; junction bases not matched to a gene: 3. Germline V gene lookup returns CDR1 SSHAT and CDR2 FNYEAQ (reference sequence). The CDR3 DNA follows: TGTGCCAGCAGCACCGGGACTAGCGCCTACAATGAGCAGTTCTTC. Translated: CASSTGTSAYNEQFF.

This chain uses TRBV5-6 with TRBJ2-7, with 10 nucleotides matching TRBD2. The CDR3 runs 16 residues. Germline lookup yields CDR1 SGHDT and CDR2 YYEEEE. V lost 3 bases and J lost 3; bases outside the gene matches: 9. CDR3 in amino acids: CASSWGTGTSVYEQYF. The CDR3 bases are TGTGCCAGCAGCTGGGGGACCGGGACTAGCGTCTACGAGCAGTACTTC.

Only a few counts were recorded for this clone. The J gene is TRBJ1-4, the V gene TRBV6-4; D remains unclear. The germline V gene encodes CDR1 MRHNA and CDR2 SNTAGT. The germline V and J ends were trimmed by 9 bases and 4 bases, with 15 bases remaining between them. This CDR3 comprises 14 residues. As DNA, the CDR3 is TGTGCCAGTCCCTGGATTGCGGTTAATGAAAAACTGTTTTTT. Amino acids: CASPWIAVNEKLFF.

The chain links TRBV7-9 to TRBJ1-1; 7 bases fit TRBD1. With 5 bases clipped from V and 9 bases from J, the junction kept 15 bases outside the gene matches. The V gene's germline CDR1 is SEHNR and CDR2 FQNEAQ (reference sequence). The CDR3 runs 15 residues. This chain's CDR3 is CASSPGTALRAKAFF. The CDR3 nucleotides are TGTGCCAGCAGCCCAGGGACAGCACTTCGAGCAAAAGCTTTCTTT.

The chain links TRBV7-2 to TRBJ2-5; 7 nucleotides agree with TRBD1. Germline CDR1 SGHTA, CDR2 FQGNSA. The J segment lost 1 base and the V segment lost 3 bases, leaving 5 bases of the junction unmatched. The CDR3 is 15 residues long. The CDR3 nucleotides read TGTGCCAGCAGCTTTAATGGGACAGCCCAAGAGACCCAGTACTTC. Its translation: CASSFNGTAQETQYF.